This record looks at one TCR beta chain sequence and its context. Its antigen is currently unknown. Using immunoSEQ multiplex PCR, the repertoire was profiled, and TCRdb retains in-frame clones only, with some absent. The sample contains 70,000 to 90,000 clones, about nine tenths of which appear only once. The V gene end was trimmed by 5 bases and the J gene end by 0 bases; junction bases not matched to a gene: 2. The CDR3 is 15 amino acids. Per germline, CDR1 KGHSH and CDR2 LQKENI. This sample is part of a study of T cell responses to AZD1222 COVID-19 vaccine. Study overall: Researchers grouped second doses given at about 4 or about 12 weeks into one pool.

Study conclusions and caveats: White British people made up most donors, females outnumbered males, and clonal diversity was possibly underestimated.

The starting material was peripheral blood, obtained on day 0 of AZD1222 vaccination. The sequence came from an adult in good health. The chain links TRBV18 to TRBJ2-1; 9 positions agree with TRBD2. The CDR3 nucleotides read TGTGCCAGCTCAAGGACTAGCGACTCCTACAATGAGCAGTTCTTC. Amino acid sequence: CASSRTSDSYNEQFF. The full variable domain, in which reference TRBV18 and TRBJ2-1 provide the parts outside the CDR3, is NAGVMQNPRHLVRRRGQEARLRCSPMKGHSHVYWYRQLPEEGLKFMVYLQKENIIDESGMPKERFSAEFPKEGPSILRIQQVVRGDSAAYFCASSRTSDSYNEQFFGPGTRLTVL.